This TCR beta chain was recovered during a study of blood T cells in healthy people across ages. The CDR3 runs to 14 residues. The germline V and J ends were trimmed by 3 bases and 2 bases, with 9 bases remaining between them. Germline V gene lookup returns CDR1 SGHTA and CDR2 FQGNSA. A second PCR, run for about 7 to 11 cycles, used a sample-barcoded 5' primer plus a J-beta primer mix. TCRdb re-called the 5' RACE reads with MiXCR, one entry per CDR3 protein. The sample gives 700,000 to 900,000 distinct CDR3 sequences, about 55% of which show up once; 40% to 50% is in the top ten. Concerning this clonotype itself: What it binds is not known.

Study outcomes and limitations: Diversity estimated from one million T cells was considered an underestimate. Versus aged donors, long-lived donors had higher diversity and more naive CD4+ cells. Strong correlation was found linking TCR beta diversity to naive T cell percentage.

The rearrangement uses TRBV7-2 and TRBJ2-3; no clear D. Sequencing used blood. The TCR was taken from a man aged 80 or over in good health. CDR3 protein: CASSLQRHTDTQYF. Here the CDR3 DNA reads TGTGCCAGCAGCTTGCAACGCCACACAGATACGCAGTATTTT. The full variable domain, rest sourced from reference TRBV7-2 and TRBJ2-3, is GAGVSQSPSNKVTEKGKDVELRCDPISGHTALYWYRQSLGQGLEFLIYFQGNSAPDKSGLPSDRFSAERTGGSVSTLTIQRTQQEDSAVYLCASSLQRHTDTQYFGPGTRLTVL.